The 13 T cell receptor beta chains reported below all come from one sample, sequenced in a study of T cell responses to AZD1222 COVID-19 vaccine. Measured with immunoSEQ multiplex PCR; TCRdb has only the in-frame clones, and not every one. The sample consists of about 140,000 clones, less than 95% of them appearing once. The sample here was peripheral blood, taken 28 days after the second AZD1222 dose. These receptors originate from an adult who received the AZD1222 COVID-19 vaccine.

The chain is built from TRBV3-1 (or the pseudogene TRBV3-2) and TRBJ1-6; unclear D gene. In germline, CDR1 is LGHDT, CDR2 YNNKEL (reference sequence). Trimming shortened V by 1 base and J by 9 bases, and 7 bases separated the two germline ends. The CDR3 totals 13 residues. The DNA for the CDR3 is TGTGCCAGCAGCCAAGCTGGGGTTTCACCCCTCCACTTT. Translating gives CASSQAGVSPLHF.

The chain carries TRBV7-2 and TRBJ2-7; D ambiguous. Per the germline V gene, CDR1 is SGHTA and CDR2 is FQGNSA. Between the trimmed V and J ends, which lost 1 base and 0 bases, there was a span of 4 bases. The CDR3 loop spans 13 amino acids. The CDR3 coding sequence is TGTGCCAGCAGCTTAGATGGCTCCTACGAGCAGTACTTC. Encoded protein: CASSLDGSYEQYF. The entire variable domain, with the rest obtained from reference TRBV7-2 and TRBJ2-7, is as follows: GAGVSQSPSNKVTEKGKDVELRCDPISGHTALYWYRQSLGQGLEFLIYFQGNSAPDKSGLPSDRFSAERTGGSVSTLTIQRTQQEDSAVYLCASSLDGSYEQYFGPGTRLTVT.

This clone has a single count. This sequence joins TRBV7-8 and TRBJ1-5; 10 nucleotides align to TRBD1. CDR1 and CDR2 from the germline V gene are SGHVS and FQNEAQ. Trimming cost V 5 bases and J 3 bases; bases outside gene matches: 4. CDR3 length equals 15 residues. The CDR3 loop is CASSADRGHNQPQHF. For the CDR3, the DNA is TGTGCCAGCAGCGCTGACAGGGGGCACAATCAGCCCCAGCATTTT.

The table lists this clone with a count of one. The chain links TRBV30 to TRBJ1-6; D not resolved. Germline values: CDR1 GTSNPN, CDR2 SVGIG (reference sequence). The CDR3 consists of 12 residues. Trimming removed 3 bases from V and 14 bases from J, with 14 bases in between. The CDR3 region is CAWSLGGSSLHF. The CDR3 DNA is TGTGCCTGGAGCCTAGGAGGGTCTTCCCTCCACTTT.

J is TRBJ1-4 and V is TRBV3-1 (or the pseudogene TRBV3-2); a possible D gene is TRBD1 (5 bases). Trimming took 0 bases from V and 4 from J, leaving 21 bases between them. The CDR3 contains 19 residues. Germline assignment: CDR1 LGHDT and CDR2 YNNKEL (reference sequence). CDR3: CASSQDGGFAGTDNEKLFF. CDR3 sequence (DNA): TGTGCCAGCAGCCAAGATGGAGGCTTCGCAGGGACGGATAATGAAAAACTGTTTTTT.

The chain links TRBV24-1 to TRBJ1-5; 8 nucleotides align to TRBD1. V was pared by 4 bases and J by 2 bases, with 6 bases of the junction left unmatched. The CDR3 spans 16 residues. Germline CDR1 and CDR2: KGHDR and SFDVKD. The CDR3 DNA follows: TGTGCCACCAGTGAGAGACAGGGGACGGGCAATCAGCCCCAGCATTTT. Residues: CATSERQGTGNQPQHF.

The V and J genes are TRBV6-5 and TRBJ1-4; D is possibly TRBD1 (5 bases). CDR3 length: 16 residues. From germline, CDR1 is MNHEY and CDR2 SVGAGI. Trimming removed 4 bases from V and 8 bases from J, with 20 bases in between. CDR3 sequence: CASSSGGTGSHEKLFF. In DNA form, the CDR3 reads TGTGCCAGCAGTTCAGGAGGGACGGGTTCCCACGAAAAACTGTTTTTT.

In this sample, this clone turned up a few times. CDR3 bases: TGTGCCAGCAGCGCGCAGGGAGGGGGGCGATATGGCTACACCTTC. Its translation is CASSAQGGGRYGYTF. The J gene is TRBJ1-2, the V gene TRBV9, with a weak D call TRBD1 (6 bases). CDR3 length: 15 amino acids. Germline assignment: CDR1 SGDLS and CDR2 YYNGEE. The V gene lost 3 bases and the J gene lost 5 bases, with 17 bases spanning the gap.

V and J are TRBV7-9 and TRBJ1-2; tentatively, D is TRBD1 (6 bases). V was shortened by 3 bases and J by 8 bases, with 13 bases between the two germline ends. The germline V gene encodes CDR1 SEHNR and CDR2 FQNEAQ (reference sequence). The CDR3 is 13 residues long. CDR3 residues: CASSFPTGRGYTF. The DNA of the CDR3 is TGTGCCAGCAGCTTCCCCACAGGGAGAGGCTACACCTTC.

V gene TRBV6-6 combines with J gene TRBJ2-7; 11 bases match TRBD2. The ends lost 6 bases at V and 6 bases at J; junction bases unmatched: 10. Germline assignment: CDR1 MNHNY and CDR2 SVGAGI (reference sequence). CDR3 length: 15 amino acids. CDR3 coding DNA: TGTGCCAGCAGATTTCAACTAGCGGGAGATTTCGAGCAGTACTTC. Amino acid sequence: CASRFQLAGDFEQYF.

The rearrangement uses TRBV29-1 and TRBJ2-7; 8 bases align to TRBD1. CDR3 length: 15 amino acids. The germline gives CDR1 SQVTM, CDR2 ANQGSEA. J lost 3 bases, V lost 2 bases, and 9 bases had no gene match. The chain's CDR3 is CSVERRQGRNYEQYF. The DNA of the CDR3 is TGCAGCGTTGAAAGGAGACAGGGGCGGAACTACGAGCAGTACTTC.

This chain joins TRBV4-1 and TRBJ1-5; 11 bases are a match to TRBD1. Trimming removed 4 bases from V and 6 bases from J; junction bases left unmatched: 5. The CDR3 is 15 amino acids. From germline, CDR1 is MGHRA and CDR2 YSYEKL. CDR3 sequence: CASSLGQGAIQPQHF. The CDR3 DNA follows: TGCGCCAGCAGCCTCGGACAGGGGGCAATTCAGCCCCAGCATTTT.

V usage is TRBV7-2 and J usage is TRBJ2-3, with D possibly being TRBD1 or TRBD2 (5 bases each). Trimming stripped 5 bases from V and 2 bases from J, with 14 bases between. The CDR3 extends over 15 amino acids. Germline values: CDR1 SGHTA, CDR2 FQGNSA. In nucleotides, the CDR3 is TGTGCCAGCAGCCCTATGTGGGGGTTCACAGATACGCAGTATTTT. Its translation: CASSPMWGFTDTQYF.